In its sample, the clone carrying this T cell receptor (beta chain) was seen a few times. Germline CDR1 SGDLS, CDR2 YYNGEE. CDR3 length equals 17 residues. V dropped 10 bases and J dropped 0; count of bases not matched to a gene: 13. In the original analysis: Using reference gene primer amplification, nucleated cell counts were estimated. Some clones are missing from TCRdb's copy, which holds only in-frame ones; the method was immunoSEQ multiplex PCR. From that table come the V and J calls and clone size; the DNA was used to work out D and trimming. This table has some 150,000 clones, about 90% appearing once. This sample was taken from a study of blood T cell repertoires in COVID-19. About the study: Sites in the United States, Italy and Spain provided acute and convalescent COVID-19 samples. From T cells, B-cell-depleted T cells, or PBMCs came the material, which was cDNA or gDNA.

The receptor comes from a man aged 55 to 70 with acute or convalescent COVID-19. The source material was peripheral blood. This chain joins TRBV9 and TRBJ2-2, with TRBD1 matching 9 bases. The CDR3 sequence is CARTHRDRASNTGELFF. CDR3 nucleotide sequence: TGTGCCCGGACTCACCGGGACAGGGCTTCGAACACCGGGGAGCTGTTTTTT.